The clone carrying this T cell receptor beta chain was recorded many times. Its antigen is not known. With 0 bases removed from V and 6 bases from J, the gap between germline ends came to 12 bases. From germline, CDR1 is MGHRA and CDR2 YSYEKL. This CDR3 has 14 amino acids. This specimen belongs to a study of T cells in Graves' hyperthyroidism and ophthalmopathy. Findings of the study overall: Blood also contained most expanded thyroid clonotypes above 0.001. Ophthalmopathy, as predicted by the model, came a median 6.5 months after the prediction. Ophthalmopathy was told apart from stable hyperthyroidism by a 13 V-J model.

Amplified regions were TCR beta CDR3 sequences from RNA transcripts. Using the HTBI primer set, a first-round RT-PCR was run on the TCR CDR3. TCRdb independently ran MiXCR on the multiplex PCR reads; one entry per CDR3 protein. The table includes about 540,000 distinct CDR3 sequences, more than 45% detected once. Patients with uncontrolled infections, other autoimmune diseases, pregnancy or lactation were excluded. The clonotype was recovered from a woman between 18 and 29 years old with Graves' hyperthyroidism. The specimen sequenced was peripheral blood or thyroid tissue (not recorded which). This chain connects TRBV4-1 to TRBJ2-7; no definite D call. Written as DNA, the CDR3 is TGCGCCAGCAGCCAAGATCGTTTCATGCTCGAGCAGTACTTC. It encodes CASSQDRFMLEQYF.